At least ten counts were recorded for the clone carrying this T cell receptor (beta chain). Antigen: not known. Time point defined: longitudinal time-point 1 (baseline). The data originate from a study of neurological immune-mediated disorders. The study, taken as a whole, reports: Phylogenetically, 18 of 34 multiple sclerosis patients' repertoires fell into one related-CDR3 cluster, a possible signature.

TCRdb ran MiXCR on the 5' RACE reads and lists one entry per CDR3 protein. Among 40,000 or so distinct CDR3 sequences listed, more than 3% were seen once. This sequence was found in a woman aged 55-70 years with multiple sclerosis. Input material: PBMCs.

The CDR3 DNA is TGTGCCTGGGGGGACGGGGACCCGCGGGTTCAGCCCCAGCATTTT. This codes for CAWGDGDPRVQPQHF. The rearrangement uses TRBV30 and TRBJ1-5, with D perhaps TRBD1 (5 bases). V lost 5 bases and J lost 6, with 20 bases in between. From germline, CDR1 is GTSNPN and CDR2 SVGIG (reference sequence). There are 15 residues in the CDR3.